This record covers a single TCR beta chain. The antigen is unknown. This may be a read error: a much more frequent sequence differs by one nucleotide. CDR3 length: 18 residues. Germline V lookup: CDR1 SGHVS, CDR2 FNYEAQ. The data originate from a study of T cell repertoires in cytomegalovirus infection. The overall study: It was recently identified HLA-C-restricted and well-studied HLA-B-restricted CMV epitopes that the study used. An indication of both CMV infection and matching HLA type came from public TCR beta signatures. Points from the study as a whole: CMV carriers with the relevant HLA were identified by cumulative public TCR beta family frequency.

Using its own MiXCR run on the reads, TCRdb lists one record per CDR3 protein. Here the sample spans about 770,000 distinct CDR3 sequences, about 29% being singletons. The clonotype comes from a human donor in good health (CMV status not recorded). Some clones in this sample may be carry-over from other donors' samples. Sequencing used cultured CD8+ T cells from PBMCs, obtained from culture after CMV antigen stimulation. The genes are TRBV7-6 and TRBJ1-1; D is perhaps TRBD1 (6 bases). For the CDR3, the DNA is TGTGCCAGCAGCTGGGGACCTTCCTTAGCGGGGGCGGGAACTGATGCTTTCTTT. Translation: CASSWGPSLAGAGTDAFF.